This T cell receptor (beta chain) stems from a study of CD8 T cells in Susac syndrome. Both CD4+ and CD8+ T cells were negatively isolated, and TEMRA cells underwent FACS enrichment. Between the trimmed V and J ends, which lost 0 bases and 1 base, there was a span of 6 bases. Germline assignment: CDR1 KGHSH and CDR2 LQKENI. This CDR3 is built from 14 residues. Random hexamers were used to reverse transcribe the RNA input (about 0.5 to 1 ug). MiXCR, run by TCRdb on the immunoSEQ multiplex PCR reads, gives a single entry per CDR3 protein. The sample shows approximately 210,000 distinct CDR3 sequences, 95% of them seen only once.

The sequencing sample was made of CD4+ T cells from PBMCs. V is TRBV18 and J is TRBJ1-1; D gene ambiguous. The TCR originated in a human donor with multiple sclerosis. The CDR3 loop reads CASSPPGSNTEAFF. In DNA form, the CDR3 reads TGTGCCAGCTCACCACCAGGATCGAACACTGAAGCTTTCTTT.